The rows below give T cell receptor beta chains drawn from one sample of a study of blood T cell repertoires in COVID-19. Clones were read by immunoSEQ multiplex PCR, and TCRdb kept only the in-frame ones, dropping some. The sample has about 160,000 clones; around 80% are singletons. Sequencing input: peripheral blood. The receptors were sampled from a man aged 55 to 70 with acute or convalescent COVID-19. Both conserved end residues are part of each CDR3. Each record gives: J gene, V gene, clone size, D gene, CDR3 protein, CDR3 DNA. The D gene is left open where the match is weak. Part of the rows lack a size; the others show once, few, many or a class for expanded clones.

TRBJ1-2 TRBV5-4 once . CASSTDNSNYGYTF TGTGCCAGCAGCACGGACAATTCTAACTATGGCTACACCTTC
TRBJ2-1 TRBV12-3/TRBV12-4 . . CASSHRDDEQFF TGTGCCAGCAGTCACAGGGACGACGAGCAGTTCTTC
TRBJ2-7 TRBV5-1 . TRBD2 CASSFEPGLASYEQYF TGCGCCAGCAGCTTTGAACCGGGACTAGCTTCCTACGAGCAGTACTTC
TRBJ1-2 TRBV4-1 . . CASTSGADGYTF TGCGCCAGCACCTCAGGGGCTGATGGCTACACCTTC
TRBJ1-2 TRBV30 few TRBD1 CAWAKGGWYGYTF TGTGCCTGGGCGAAAGGGGGCTGGTATGGCTACACCTTC
TRBJ1-1 TRBV10-3 . . CAISGTAAGTEAFF TGTGCCATCAGTGGGACAGCTGCGGGCACTGAAGCTTTCTTT
TRBJ1-2 TRBV4-3 . TRBD1 CASSREQGSHYGYTF TGCGCCAGCAGCCGAGAACAGGGGAGCCACTATGGCTACACCTTC
TRBJ1-1 TRBV19 . TRBD1 CASSYSGTGNTEAFF TGTGCCAGTAGTTATTCCGGGACAGGGAACACTGAAGCTTTCTTT
TRBJ2-3 TRBV24-1 . . CASQDTLSTDTQYF TGTGCCAGCCAAGACACCCTTAGCACAGATACGCAGTATTTT
TRBJ1-2 TRBV28 . . CASSPTKTTGRGGYTF TGTGCCAGCAGTCCAACTAAAACTACAGGGAGGGGTGGCTACACCTTC
TRBJ1-1 TRBV6-6 . . CASSSPESLRNTEAFF TGTGCCAGCAGTTCCCCGGAGTCCCTGAGGAACACTGAAGCTTTCTTT
TRBJ1-4 TRBV30 . . CAWSVRGGANEKLFF TGTGCCTGGAGTGTACGAGGGGGAGCTAATGAAAAACTGTTTTTT
TRBJ1-2 TRBV13 . TRBD1 CASSNIRGRGGYTF TGTGCCAGCAGCAACATCAGGGGGCGGGGTGGCTACACCTTC
TRBJ2-5 TRBV7-9 few TRBD2 CASSRTSAETQYF TGTGCCAGCAGCCGGACTAGCGCGGAGACCCAGTACTTC
TRBJ2-7 TRBV7-9 . . CASSQAGAYEQYF TGTGCCAGCAGCCAAGCCGGGGCCTACGAGCAGTACTTC
TRBJ1-1 TRBV25-1 . TRBD1 CASSVLGTGGPEAFF TGTGCCAGCAGTGTGTTGGGGACAGGGGGCCCTGAAGCTTTCTTT
TRBJ2-7 TRBV24-1 . . CATSGVTQSGTGYYEQYF TGTGCCACCAGTGGCGTTACCCAATCTGGCACAGGGTACTACGAGCAGTACTTC
TRBJ2-6 TRBV12-5 . TRBD1 CASGKGQTSSGANVLTF TGTGCTAGTGGTAAGGGACAGACAAGCTCTGGGGCCAACGTCCTGACTTTC
TRBJ2-1 TRBV30 . TRBD2 CAWMTSGGGYNEQFF TGTGCCTGGATGACCTCGGGGGGGGGATACAATGAGCAGTTCTTC
TRBJ1-2 TRBV7-6 . TRBD1 CASSSGQGNYGYTF TGTGCCAGCAGCTCGGGACAGGGCAACTATGGCTACACCTTC
TRBJ2-7 TRBV4-1 few . CASSSQAGNYEQYF TGCGCCAGCAGCTCACAGGCCGGAAACTACGAGCAGTACTTC
TRBJ2-7 TRBV7-2 few TRBD2 CASSWSTSGGYEQYF TGTGCCAGCAGCTGGTCGACTAGCGGGGGTTACGAGCAGTACTTC
TRBJ1-2 TRBV11-2 . TRBD1 CASSPEGDRGQVGYTF TGTGCCAGCAGCCCGGAGGGGGACAGGGGGCAGGTTGGCTACACCTTC
TRBJ1-2 TRBV5-4 . . CASSQGGQASNYGYTF TGTGCCAGCAGCCAGGGAGGGCAGGCATCTAACTATGGCTACACCTTC
TRBJ2-1 TRBV7-9 once . CASSHQYNEQFF TGTGCCAGCAGCCATCAATACAATGAGCAGTTCTTC
TRBJ2-2 TRBV9 . TRBD1 CASSFGTGPGGELFF TGTGCCAGCAGTTTCGGGACAGGGCCCGGCGGGGAGCTGTTTTTT
TRBJ1-1 TRBV25-1 few . CASSESYGQNTEAFF TGTGCCAGCAGTGAATCGTATGGACAGAACACTGAAGCTTTCTTT
TRBJ2-2 TRBV4-1 . . CASSPQGGGANTGELFF TGCGCCAGCAGCCCCCAGGGAGGGGGGGCGAACACCGGGGAACTGTTTTTT
TRBJ2-5 TRBV11-2 . . CASSLTGSRETQYF TGTGCCAGCAGCTTAACTGGGTCCAGGGAGACCCAGTACTTC
TRBJ2-7 TRBV5-1 . TRBD1 CASSLRQGPYEQYF TGCGCCAGCAGCTTGAGACAGGGCCCCTACGAGCAGTACTTC
TRBJ2-1 TRBV5-1 . TRBD1 CASSLAVSGQNLNEQFF TGCGCCAGCAGCTTGGCGGTCTCGGGACAGAACTTAAATGAGCAGTTCTTC
TRBJ2-6 TRBV19 . TRBD1 CASSPGTGSPGANVLTF TGTGCCAGTAGTCCCGGGACAGGGTCCCCTGGGGCCAACGTCCTGACTTTC
TRBJ1-1 TRBV18 . . CASSPGGVGTEAFF TGTGCCAGCTCACCTGGAGGGGTAGGAACTGAAGCTTTCTTT
TRBJ2-1 TRBV7-9 few TRBD1 CASSAPGRQGANEQFF TGTGCCAGCAGCGCCCCCGGTAGGCAGGGGGCTAATGAGCAGTTCTTC
TRBJ2-1 TRBV27 . TRBD1 CASKAGGDSYNEQFF TGTGCCAGCAAGGCAGGGGGTGACTCCTACAATGAGCAGTTCTTC
TRBJ2-7 TRBV29-1 . TRBD2 CSVDERGLNEQYF TGCAGCGTTGATGAGCGGGGCTTGAACGAGCAGTACTTC
TRBJ2-7 TRBV29-1 once . CSVAGRKSSYEQYF TGCAGCGTTGCTGGCAGAAAAAGCTCCTACGAGCAGTACTTC
TRBJ1-4 TRBV5-1 . . CASSTNGGTNEKLFF TGCGCCAGCAGCACGAACGGGGGGACTAATGAAAAACTGTTTTTT
TRBJ1-2 TRBV24-1 . . CATSDRDKIYGYTF TGTGCCACCAGTGACCGTGACAAGATCTATGGCTACACCTTC
TRBJ1-3 TRBV18 . TRBD1 CASSPGQDRNTIYF TGTGCCAGCTCTCCCGGACAGGACCGAAACACCATATATTTT
TRBJ2-2 TRBV5-1 many TRBD1 CASSQRTGANTGELFF TGCGCCAGCAGCCAAAGGACAGGAGCGAACACCGGGGAGCTGTTTTTT
TRBJ1-1 TRBV28 . . CASSLDSTEAFF TGTGCCAGCAGTTTAGACAGCACTGAAGCTTTCTTT
TRBJ2-3 TRBV4-3 . . CASSQYRADTQYF TGCGCCAGCAGCCAGTACAGGGCGGATACGCAGTATTTT
TRBJ1-3 TRBV7-9 once . CASSPSGRRGDLTGNTIYF TGTGCCAGCAGCCCCTCGGGCCGTCGTGGGGACTTGACCGGAAACACCATATATTTT
TRBJ2-7 TRBV2 few TRBD1 CASSEKGAGEQYF TGTGCCAGCAGTGAAAAGGGGGCCGGCGAGCAGTACTTC
TRBJ1-5 TRBV12-5 . TRBD1 CASGSGQVINQPQHF TGTGCTAGTGGTTCAGGACAGGTTATTAATCAGCCCCAGCATTTT